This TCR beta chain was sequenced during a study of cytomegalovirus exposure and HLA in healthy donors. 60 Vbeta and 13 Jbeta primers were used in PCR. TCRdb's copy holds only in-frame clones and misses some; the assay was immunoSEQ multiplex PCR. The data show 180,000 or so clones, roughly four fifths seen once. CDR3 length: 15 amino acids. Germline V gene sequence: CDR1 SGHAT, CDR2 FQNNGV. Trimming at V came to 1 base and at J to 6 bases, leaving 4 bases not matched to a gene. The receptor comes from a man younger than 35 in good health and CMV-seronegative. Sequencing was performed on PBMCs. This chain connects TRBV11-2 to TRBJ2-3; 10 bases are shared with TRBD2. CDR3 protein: CASSLGAGGADTQYF. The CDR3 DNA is TGTGCCAGCAGCTTAGGAGCGGGAGGGGCGGATACGCAGTATTTT.